This T cell receptor beta chain is drawn from a study of blood T cell repertoires in COVID-19 (dated by TCRdb to the early 2020s). For context, the study as a whole: The collaborator samples originated in the United States, Italy and Spain and spanned the acute and convalescent phases of COVID-19. The prospective study material was composed of cDNA or gDNA derived from T cells, B-cell-depleted T cells, or PBMCs. Subjects who had been exposed to COVID-19, were actively infected with it, or had recovered from it provided the deeply sampled blood TCRbeta repertoires that made up the dataset. The repertoires were released in a freely available public database meant as a resource for research on the immune response to SARS-CoV-2. The samples were drawn from the first 160 participants of the ongoing ImmuneRACE study and from under 1,500 subjects provided by 6 global collaborators. Sample metadata almost always included a de-identified subject ID, COVID-19 status, age in years and sex. Where available, HLA class I and class II types were obtained from metadata supplied by the sample provider rather than from assay-based typing.

This clone was counted between two and nine times. Its cognate antigen has yet to be identified. An end of the junction does not agree with germline; a read error may underlie this. The immunoSEQ Assay, a bias-controlled multiplex PCR, was used to amplify TCRbeta CDR3 regions from genomic DNA. The study's processing was this. Nucleated cell counts per sample were estimated from amplification of reference gene primers within the assay. To quantify the absolute abundance of each unique TCRbeta CDR3 rearrangement, sequence reads were collapsed and filtered. For each sample, productive Simpson clonality was calculated by taking the square root of Simpson's diversity index across productive rearrangements. The table comes from immuneACCESS by way of TCRdb, which keeps in-frame sequences with V and J called. Part of the clones is missing from these tables; in studies checked, under half for an unresolved V gene and the rest for unknown reasons. V, J and clone size are taken as reported in that table, and D and trimming were inferred from the DNA itself. The sample table shows 200,000 to 250,000 clones, and approximately 86% are seen once. Together, the top ten hold more than 1.4% of the sample.

Study-wide findings and limitations: The amount of clinical and demographic metadata varied by source and participant and was provided uncurated.

Taken from cysteine to phenylalanine, the CDR3 has 15 residues. CDR3 DNA only is kept here, 45 bases in frame from base 1. Per the germline V gene, SGHTA is the CDR1 and FQGTGA is the CDR2. Each collaborating institution followed its own protocols to collect whole blood in K2EDTA tubes. For TCRbeta analysis, collaborators shipped samples as frozen whole blood, isolated PBMCs, or DNA extracted from either of those sample types. Recombination connected TRBV7-3 to TRBJ2-3; the D segment could be TRBD2, given 6 matching bases. Sequencing input: peripheral blood. This sequence originates from a man in his late teens or twenties with active or convalescent COVID-19. In nucleotide form, the sequence is TGTGCCAGCAGCCTAACTACGGGAGGCACAGATACGCAGTATTTT. It specifies CASSLTTGGTDTQYF.